This TCR beta chain comes out of a study of cytomegalovirus exposure and HLA in healthy donors. A multiplex PCR was run with 60 Vbeta primers and 13 Jbeta primers. Sequenced by immunoSEQ multiplex PCR; TCRdb stores in-frame clones only, minus some. The sample's table shows 40,000 to 60,000 clones. The CDR3 length is 11 residues. V was cut by 5 bases and J by 6 bases, with 11 bases left in between. The germline V gene has CDR1 SQVTM and CDR2 ANQGSEA. The sample taken for sequencing was PBMCs. This sequence joins TRBV29-1 and TRBJ2-7; weak D call: TRBD2 (5 bases). The TCR originated in a female donor in good health and CMV-seronegative. The chain's CDR3 is CSVSRAGEQYF. DNA for the CDR3: TGCAGCGTTTCGAGGGCCGGCGAGCAGTACTTC.